One and the same sample provided the 19 T cell receptor beta chains below, sequenced in a study of radiotherapy plus CTLA-4 blockade in lung cancer. Sequencing used immunoSEQ multiplex PCR; TCRdb keeps in-frame clones, though not all of them. The sample has 80,000 to 100,000 clones; about four fifths are singletons. Sequencing used peripheral blood, obtained from a patient treated with radiotherapy plus ipilimumab. These receptor sequences come from a human donor with non-small cell lung cancer who had a partial response to radiotherapy plus ipilimumab. Some clones in this sample may be carry-over from other donors' samples.

The chain couples TRBV19 to TRBJ2-6; TRBD1 agrees at 7 bases. Germline-derived CDR1 and CDR2 are LNHDA and SQIVND (reference sequence). There are 19 residues in the CDR3. Unmatched junction bases numbered 12, after V lost 3 bases and J lost 1 base. The CDR3 DNA follows: TGTGCCAGTAGTATGAGGCTCGGGACAGCCCCGTCTGGGGCCAACGTCCTGACTTTC. Amino acid sequence: CASSMRLGTAPSGANVLTF.

The chain joins TRBV28 to TRBJ1-2, with 9 bases fitting TRBD1. The CDR3 covers 16 residues. Looked up from germline, CDR1 is MDHEN and CDR2 is SYDVKM. V lost 6 bases, J lost 5 bases, and 13 bases stayed unmatched. In nucleotides, the CDR3 is TGTGCCAGCAGGCAGCCGGGACAGGGAAAAGGGTATGGCTACACCTTC. Protein: CASRQPGQGKGYGYTF.

The chain couples TRBV6-1 to TRBJ1-5; the D is unclear. There are 13 residues in the CDR3. In germline, CDR1 is MNHNS, CDR2 SASEGT. The ends were cut back, 4 bases at V and 3 bases at J, with 7 bases in the middle. The CDR3 DNA reads TGTGCCAGCAGTGTCTATTACAATCAGCCCCAGCATTTT. Amino acid sequence: CASSVYYNQPQHF.

V and J are TRBV29-1 and TRBJ2-5; a weak D match, TRBD2 (6 bases). This CDR3 region has 12 residues. Trimming removed 3 bases from V and 6 bases from J, with 11 bases in between. Germline assignment: CDR1 SQVTM and CDR2 ANQGSEA. The CDR3 DNA is TGCAGCGTTGATGGGAGGTCGAAGACCCAGTACTTC. Translated: CSVDGRSKTQYF.

The rearrangement uses TRBV18 and TRBJ1-2, with D perhaps TRBD1 (6 bases). The CDR3 has 16 amino acids. Trimming removed 1 base at V and 0 bases at J, with 12 bases between. The germline V gene has CDR1 KGHSH and CDR2 LQKENI. For the CDR3, the DNA is TGTGCCAGCTCACCACGGACAGTTCCTTCTAACTATGGCTACACCTTC. Protein: CASSPRTVPSNYGYTF.

The chain joins TRBV7-9 to TRBJ2-7; 8 bases are shared with TRBD1. The CDR3 has 14 residues. Germline CDR1 reads SEHNR; CDR2 reads FQNEAQ (reference sequence). Trimming at V came to 5 bases and at J to 2 bases, leaving 5 bases not matched to a gene. The CDR3 reads CASSRGQGAYEQYF. CDR3 DNA sequence: TGTGCCAGCAGCCGCGGACAGGGTGCCTACGAGCAGTACTTC.

The rearrangement joins TRBV28 to TRBJ2-1; the match to TRBD2 covers 8 bases. Per germline, CDR1 MDHEN and CDR2 SYDVKM. V was clipped by 1 base and J by 6 bases; unmatched bases: 5. This CDR3 has 15 residues. The CDR3 sequence: CASSLLLAASNEQFF. The CDR3 DNA is TGTGCCAGCAGTTTATTACTAGCGGCAAGCAATGAGCAGTTCTTC.

V usage is TRBV6-1 and J usage is TRBJ1-1; D remains ambiguous. The CDR3 contains 15 residues. Germline V gene data show CDR1 as MNHNS and CDR2 as SASEGT. V lost 2 bases and J lost 7, with 17 bases in between. CDR3 nucleotides: TGTGCCAGCAGTGAATTAAAGGCCGGCAGGCTTGAAGCTTTCTTT. Protein product: CASSELKAGRLEAFF.

J is TRBJ2-1 and V is TRBV28, with 8 bases lining up with TRBD2. Germline CDR1 MDHEN, CDR2 SYDVKM. This CDR3 spans 15 amino acids. V trimming: 2 bases; J trimming: 10 bases; junction bases outside the gene matches: 10. The CDR3 region has the DNA TGTGCCAGCAGTTTACCGGGAGGGGGGGTAAGGGAGCAGTTCTTC. Its translation: CASSLPGGGVREQFF.

This clone was picked up a small number of times. This sequence joins TRBV10-3 and TRBJ2-3; 11 bases are a match to TRBD1. Germline CDR1 and CDR2: ENHRY and SYGVKD. The CDR3 has 15 amino acids. The V and J ends lost 5 bases and 5 bases, in that order; junction bases with no gene match: 6. The CDR3 bases are TGTGCCATCAGTCGAGGACAGGGGGCGAAAGATACGCAGTATTTT. As protein: CAISRGQGAKDTQYF.

The J gene is TRBJ1-5, the V gene TRBV10-3; 8 bases line up with TRBD1. Unmatched junction bases numbered 13, after V lost 3 bases and J lost 6 bases. CDR3 size: 17 residues. CDR1 is ENHRY and CDR2 is SYGVKD in the germline V gene. CDR3 sequence reads: CAISEPQGQAGGQPQHF. In nucleotides, the CDR3 is TGTGCCATCAGTGAACCCCAGGGACAGGCCGGAGGTCAGCCCCAGCATTTT.

This clone was observed a handful of times. V usage is TRBV10-2 and J usage is TRBJ1-5; D is uncertain. This CDR3 comprises 15 residues. With 4 bases removed from V and 1 base from J, the gap between germline ends came to 11 bases. CDR1 WSHSY and CDR2 SAAADI come from the germline V gene. CDR3 nucleotide sequence: TGCGCCAGCAGTGGCTACTCCCAAAGCAATCAGCCCCAGCATTTT. It is translated as CASSGYSQSNQPQHF.

The chain recombines TRBV5-1 with TRBJ2-3; 12 bases are a match to TRBD2. CDR3 size: 17 residues. The germline CDR1 and CDR2 sequences are SGHRS and YFSETQ. After removal of 4 bases from V and 0 bases from J, the junction contained 6 bases not matched to a gene. The CDR3 coding sequence is TGCGCCAGCAGCCTACCCGGGACTAGCGGGAGCACAGATACGCAGTATTTT. It translates to CASSLPGTSGSTDTQYF.

This chain joins TRBV5-5 and TRBJ2-1, with 10 positions matching TRBD2. The CDR3 covers 13 residues. Germline-derived CDR1 and CDR2 are SGHKS and YYEKEE (reference sequence). The junction had 3 bases not matched to a gene; V was cut back by 5 bases and J by 7 bases. CDR3 sequence reads: CASRLAGRNEQFF. As DNA, the CDR3 is TGTGCCAGCAGACTAGCGGGGAGAAATGAGCAGTTCTTC.

In this sample, this clone turned up once. The rearrangement links TRBV6-5 to TRBJ1-2; TRBD1 agrees at 9 bases. This CDR3 is 15 amino acids long. The V segment lost 5 bases and the J segment 7 bases; nucleotides outside the gene matches: 11. Germline values: CDR1 MNHEY, CDR2 SVGAGI. The CDR3 here is CASSTGTGRTLGYTF. The CDR3 region has the DNA TGTGCCAGCAGTACCGGGACAGGGAGAACCCTTGGCTACACCTTC.

This clone was detected only a few times. The CDR3 sequence is CASSQDWGVRETQYF. The CDR3 bases are TGCGCCAGCAGCCAAGATTGGGGAGTCCGAGAGACCCAGTACTTC. This rearrangement joins TRBV4-3 to TRBJ2-5; D possibly corresponds to TRBD2 (5 bases). The CDR3 extends over 15 amino acids. With 0 bases removed from V and 4 bases from J, the gap between germline ends came to 12 bases. Germline V gene sequence: CDR1 LGHNA, CDR2 YSLEER.

The chain couples TRBV18 to TRBJ1-1; D possibly corresponds to TRBD1 (6 bases). The length of the CDR3 is 14 residues. Germline V gene sequence: CDR1 KGHSH, CDR2 LQKENI. The V gene lost 3 bases and the J gene lost 5 bases, with 13 bases spanning the gap. Here the CDR3 DNA reads TGTGCCAGCTCACCCCGGGGGGGGCGGACTGAAGCTTTCTTT. Translation gives CASSPRGGRTEAFF.

V and J are TRBV28 and TRBJ1-2, with TRBD1 matching over 8 bases. The germline gives CDR1 MDHEN, CDR2 SYDVKM. Trimming removed 2 bases from V and 0 bases from J; junction bases left unmatched: 5. The CDR3 is 16 amino acids. The DNA for the CDR3 is TGTGCCAGCAGTTTAATATGGGGACAGGCTAACTATGGCTACACCTTC. As protein: CASSLIWGQANYGYTF.

V is TRBV19 and J is TRBJ1-1; D uncertain. Trimming shortened V by 5 bases and J by 1 base, and 8 bases separated the two germline ends. This CDR3 is 13 amino acids long. Germline V gives CDR1 LNHDA, CDR2 SQIVND (reference sequence). The DNA of the CDR3 is TGTGCCAGTAGTCTACAGTCGAACACTGAAGCTTTCTTT. It yields the protein CASSLQSNTEAFF.